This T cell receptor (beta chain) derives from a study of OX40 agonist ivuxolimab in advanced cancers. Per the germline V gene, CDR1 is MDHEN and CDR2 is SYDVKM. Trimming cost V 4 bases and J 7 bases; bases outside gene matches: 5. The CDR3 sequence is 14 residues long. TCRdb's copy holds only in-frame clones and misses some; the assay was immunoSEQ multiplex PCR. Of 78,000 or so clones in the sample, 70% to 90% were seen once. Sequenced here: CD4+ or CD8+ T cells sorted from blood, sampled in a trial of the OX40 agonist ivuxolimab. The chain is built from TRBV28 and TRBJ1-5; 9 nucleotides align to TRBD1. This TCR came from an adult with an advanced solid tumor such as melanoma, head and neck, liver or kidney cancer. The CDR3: CASSWTGVGQPQHF. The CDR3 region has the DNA TGTGCCAGCAGTTGGACAGGGGTGGGGCAGCCCCAGCATTTT.